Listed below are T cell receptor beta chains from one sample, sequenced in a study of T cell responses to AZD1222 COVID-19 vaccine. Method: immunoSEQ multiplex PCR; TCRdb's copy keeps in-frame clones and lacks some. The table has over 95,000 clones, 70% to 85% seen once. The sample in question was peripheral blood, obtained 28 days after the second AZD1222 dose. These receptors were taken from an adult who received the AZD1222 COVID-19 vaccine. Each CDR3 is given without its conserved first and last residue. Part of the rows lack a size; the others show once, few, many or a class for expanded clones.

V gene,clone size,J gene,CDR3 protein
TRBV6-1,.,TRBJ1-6,ASSFERDSPLH
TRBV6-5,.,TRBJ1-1,ASSTAGGGFTEAF
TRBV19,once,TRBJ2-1,ASIASGSTDEQF
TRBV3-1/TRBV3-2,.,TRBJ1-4,ASSQEGQSNEKLF
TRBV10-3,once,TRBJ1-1,AISEVGGGGNTEAF
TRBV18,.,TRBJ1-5,ASSPAGAYQPQH
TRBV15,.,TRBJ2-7,ATDTSGGSEQY
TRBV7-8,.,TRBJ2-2,ASGTSPNTGELF
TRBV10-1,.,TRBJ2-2,ASSVGQGVAGGELF
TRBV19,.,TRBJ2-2,ASKENTGELF
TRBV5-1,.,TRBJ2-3,ASSLTSVEGDTQY
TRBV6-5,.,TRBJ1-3,ASRTPSGNTIY
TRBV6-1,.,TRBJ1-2,ASSELVGTYGYT
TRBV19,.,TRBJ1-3,ASSIQSSGNTIY
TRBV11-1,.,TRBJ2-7,ASSLSGGVYEQY
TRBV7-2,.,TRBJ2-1,ASSSRATSGRAGEQF
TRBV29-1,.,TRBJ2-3,SGAGQGTQY
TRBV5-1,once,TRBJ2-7,ASSLVGLASYEQY
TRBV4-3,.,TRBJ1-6,ASSQDWTGNSPLH
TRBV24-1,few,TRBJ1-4,ATSGTATDEKLF
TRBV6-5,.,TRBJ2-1,ASRDRGPGEQF
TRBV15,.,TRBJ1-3,ATSRDSRLRGVAGNTIY
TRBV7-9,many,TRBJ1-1,ASSPQGDTEAF
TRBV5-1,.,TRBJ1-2,ASSSDGGYGYT
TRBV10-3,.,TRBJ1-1,AISESPKVRREQAF
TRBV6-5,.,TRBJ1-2,ASSYVRTGGGYGYT
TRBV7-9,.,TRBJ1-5,ASSLGVGRENQPQH
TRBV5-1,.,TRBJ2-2,ASSLKGVYTGELF